Below, one T cell receptor beta chain is given with its context. Its cognate antigen has yet to be identified. Base qualities are missing; no much larger clone stands one base away. TCRbeta CDR3 regions were amplified from genomic DNA by means of the immunoSEQ Assay, a bias-controlled multiplex PCR. On the study's bioinformatics: The number of nucleated cells in each sample was estimated by amplification of reference gene primers within the assay. To quantify the absolute abundance of each unique TCRbeta CDR3 rearrangement, sequence reads were collapsed and filtered. For each sample, productive Simpson clonality was calculated as the square root of Simpson's diversity index across productive rearrangements. The clones in this table, taken by TCRdb from immuneACCESS, are in-frame only. Not every clone is retained; where verified, under half of the shortfall comes from an unresolved V gene, and the cause of the rest is unknown. V, J and clone size are taken as reported in that table, and D and trimming were inferred from the DNA itself. Counted in this sample were fewer than 250,000 clones; about nine tenths of them appeared once. More than 0.8% of the sample lies in the top ten.

These data belong to a study of blood T cell repertoires in COVID-19 (dated by TCRdb to the early 2020s). Regarding the research as a whole: Samples from collaborators originated in the United States, Italy and Spain and spanned both the acute and convalescent phases of COVID-19. The prospective study material was composed of cDNA or gDNA derived from T cells, B-cell-depleted T cells, or PBMCs. Subjects who had been exposed to COVID-19, were actively infected with it, or had recovered from it provided the deeply sampled blood TCRbeta repertoires that made up the dataset. The repertoires were made available in a free public database intended to serve as a resource for research on the immune response to SARS-CoV-2. The samples were drawn from two sources: the first 160 participants of the ongoing ImmuneRACE study, and 1,000 to 1,500 subjects contributed by 6 global collaborators. Sample metadata almost always included a de-identified subject ID, COVID-19 status, age in years and sex. Where available, HLA class I and class II types were taken from metadata supplied by the sample provider and were not determined by assay-based typing.

Overall study outcomes, separate from this receptor: The quantity of clinical and demographic metadata differed by source and by participant and was supplied without curation.

At one collaborating source in Seattle, patients were enrolled during active infection and were followed longitudinally through the course of disease. Collaborating institutions collected whole blood in K2EDTA tubes following their own protocols. For TCRbeta analysis, collaborator samples were shipped as frozen whole blood, as isolated PBMCs, or as DNA extracted from either sample type. The CDR3 holds 13 amino acids from the cysteine to the phenylalanine. Only the CDR3 portion is preserved as DNA: 39 bases, with reading frame beginning at the first base. CDR1 and CDR2 were assigned from the germline V gene (reference sequence) as LNHDA and SQIVND. A distance of 15 bases separates the germline ends of V and J, which lose 9 bases and 6 bases respectively.

Sequencing used peripheral blood. This receptor was identified in a young man with COVID-19, enrolled during active disease. The rearrangement combines TRBV19 with TRBJ2-1; the D gene assignment is ambiguous. The nucleotides read TGTGCCAGCCGAGAGTGGTCCGCCAATGAGCAGTTCTTC. This translates into CASREWSANEQFF.